This paragraph covers one T cell receptor (beta chain) sequence. This sample is part of a study of OX40 agonist ivuxolimab in advanced cancers. Some clones are missing from TCRdb's copy, which holds only in-frame ones; the method was immunoSEQ multiplex PCR. The profile shows approximately 40,000 clones, approximately 90% of them singletons. The CDR3 is made up of 11 amino acids. In germline, CDR1 is GTSNPN, CDR2 SVGIG (reference sequence). V trimming: 4 bases; J trimming: 8 bases; junction bases outside the gene matches: 3. The chain carries TRBV30 and TRBJ1-2, with TRBD1 matching 8 bases. The source material was CD4+ or CD8+ T cells sorted from blood, sampled in a trial of the OX40 agonist ivuxolimab. The origin of this receptor is an adult with an advanced solid tumor such as melanoma, head and neck, liver or kidney cancer. The CDR3 protein is CAWIDRGGYTF. CDR3 DNA sequence: TGTGCCTGGATTGACAGGGGCGGCTACACCTTC.